This T cell receptor (beta chain) was sequenced in a study of T-cell memory formation after mild COVID-19. The germline V gene encodes CDR1 MGHDK and CDR2 SYGVNS. CDR3 length: 14 residues. TCRdb itself ran the 5' RACE reads through MiXCR, one entry per CDR3 protein. This sample carries 450,000 to 650,000 distinct CDR3 sequences, about 22% of them seen once, and the ten largest clones take 8.4%. The table lists this clonotype with a few counts. One junction end does not reproduce the germline sequence, and a read error may be involved. Sequences were obtained from PBMCs or a T cell subset sorted from them (not recorded which). This TCR derives from an adult woman who had mild COVID-19 (a few samples of this study predate the infection). Cell type and time point are not known. The chain has TRBV25-1 and TRBJ2-1; 9 bases map to TRBD2. CDR3 DNA: TGTGCCAGCAGTGAATATAGCGGGGGTGGAGGGGCCACCTTC. Translated: CASSEYSGGGGATF.